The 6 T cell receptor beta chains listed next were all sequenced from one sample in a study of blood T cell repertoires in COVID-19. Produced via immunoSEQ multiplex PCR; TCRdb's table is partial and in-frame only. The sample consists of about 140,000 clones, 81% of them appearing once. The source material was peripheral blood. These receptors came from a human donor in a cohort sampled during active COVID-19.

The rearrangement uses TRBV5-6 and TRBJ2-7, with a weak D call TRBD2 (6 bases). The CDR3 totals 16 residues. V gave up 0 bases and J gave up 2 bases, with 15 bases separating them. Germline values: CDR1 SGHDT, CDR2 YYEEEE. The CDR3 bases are TGTGCCAGCAGCTTGGTGCCGGGGGACGCAACCTACGAGCAGTACTTC. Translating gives CASSLVPGDATYEQYF.

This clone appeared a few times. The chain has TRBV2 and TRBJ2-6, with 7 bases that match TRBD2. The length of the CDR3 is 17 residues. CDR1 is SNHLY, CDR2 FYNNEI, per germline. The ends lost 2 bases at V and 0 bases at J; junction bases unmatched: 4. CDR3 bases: TGTGCCAGCAGTGAAATGGGGGGGAACTCTGGGGCCAACGTCCTGACTTTC. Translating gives CASSEMGGNSGANVLTF.

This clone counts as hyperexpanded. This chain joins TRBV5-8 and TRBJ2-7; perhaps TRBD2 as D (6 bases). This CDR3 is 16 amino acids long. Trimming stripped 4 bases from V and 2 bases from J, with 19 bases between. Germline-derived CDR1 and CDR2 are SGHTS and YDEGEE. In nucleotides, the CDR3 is TGTGCCAGCAGCCCGAGTGGTTGGGAGGCCCCCTACGAGCAGTACTTC. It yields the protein CASSPSGWEAPYEQYF.

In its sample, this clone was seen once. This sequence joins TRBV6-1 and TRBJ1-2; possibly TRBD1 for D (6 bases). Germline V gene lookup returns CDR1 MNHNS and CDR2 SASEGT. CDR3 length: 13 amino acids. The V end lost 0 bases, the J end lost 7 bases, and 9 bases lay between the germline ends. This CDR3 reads CASSEARDTGYTF. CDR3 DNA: TGTGCCAGCAGTGAAGCCCGGGACACTGGCTACACCTTC.

CDR3 protein: CASSSLLTGTSLKEQFF. The CDR3 nucleotides read TGTGCCAGCAGCTCCCTCCTTACCGGGACTAGCCTCAAGGAGCAGTTCTTC. The J gene is TRBJ2-1, the V gene TRBV7-2; 9 bases agree with TRBD2. Germline CDR1 reads SGHTA; CDR2 reads FQGNSA. With 4 bases clipped from V and 10 bases from J, the junction kept 17 bases outside the gene matches. The CDR3 extends over 17 amino acids.

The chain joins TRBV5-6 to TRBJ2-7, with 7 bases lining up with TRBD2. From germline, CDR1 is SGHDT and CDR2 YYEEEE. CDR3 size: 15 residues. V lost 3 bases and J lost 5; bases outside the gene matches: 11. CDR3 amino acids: CASSSLREGPHEQYF. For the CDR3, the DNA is TGTGCCAGCAGCTCCTTAAGGGAGGGCCCCCACGAGCAGTACTTC. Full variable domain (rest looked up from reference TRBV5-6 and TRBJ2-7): DAGVTQSPTHLIKTRGQQVTLRCSPKSGHDTVSWYQQALGQGPQFIFQYYEEEERQRGNFPDRFSGHQFPNYSSELNVNALLLGDSALYLCASSSLREGPHEQYFGPGTRLTVT.